Listed below are T cell receptor beta chains from one sample, sequenced in a study of blood T cell repertoires in COVID-19. Only in-frame clones appear in the TCRdb table, and some are missing; sequencing was by immunoSEQ multiplex PCR. The sample yields around 81,000 clones, approximately 80% seen once. The sequencing input was peripheral blood. The receptors originated from a human donor in a cohort sampled during active COVID-19. CDR3s include the opening cysteine and the closing phenylalanine or tryptophan. Each record gives: CDR3 DNA, CDR3 protein, D gene, V gene, J gene, clone size. The D gene is left open where the match is weak. Clone size is shown for a subset of rows, as once, few, many or a class of expanded clone.

TGTGCCAGCAGCGGGACAGGGGGTCCCCGCCTGGCGGCAGATACGCAGTATTTT	CASSGTGGPRLAADTQYF	-	TRBV21-1	TRBJ2-3	-
TGCGCCAGCAGCTCTACCCCGGGACAATCCTACGAGCAGTACTTC	CASSSTPGQSYEQYF	-	TRBV4-1	TRBJ2-7	-
TGTGCCACCAAGGCCGGGGGGAGCTACAATGAGCAGTTCTTC	CATKAGGSYNEQFF	TRBD2	TRBV24-1	TRBJ2-1	medium-sized
TGTGCCAGCAGCTTAGGAACGGGGGGGCCAGATGAGCAGTTCTTC	CASSLGTGGPDEQFF	TRBD2	TRBV7-9	TRBJ2-1	-
TGCGCCAGCAGCGGAGAAAGCAAGACAGGGTCCTACGAGCAGTACTTC	CASSGESKTGSYEQYF	TRBD1	TRBV4-1	TRBJ2-7	-
TGCGCCAGCAGCTACTCCCAAGAGACCCAGTACTTC	CASSYSQETQYF	-	TRBV5-1	TRBJ2-5	-
TGTGCCAGCAGCTCGACTAGCGGGAGTCCTAAGCAGTATTTT	CASSSTSGSPKQYF	TRBD2	TRBV2	TRBJ2-3	-
TGTGCCAGCAGCCAAGGACGAAACCGGGACAGGGGCTACTACGAGCAGTACTTC	CASSQGRNRDRGYYEQYF	TRBD1	TRBV3-1/TRBV3-2	TRBJ2-7	once
TGTGCCAGCAGCAAAGACAGTGACGGTAACTATGGCTACACCTTC	CASSKDSDGNYGYTF	-	TRBV28	TRBJ1-2	-
TGTGCCAGCAGCCAAGCTAACACAGATACGCAGTATTTT	CASSQANTDTQYF	-	TRBV3-1/TRBV3-2	TRBJ2-3	-
TGTGCCAGCAGTGCCAGGGATAATTCACCCCTCCACTTT	CASSARDNSPLHF	-	TRBV6-4	TRBJ1-6	-
TGTGCCAGCAAAAAAGGACAGGGGGCTAATGGCTACACCTTC	CASKKGQGANGYTF	-	TRBV21-1	TRBJ1-2	-
TGTGCCAGCAGTTACTCAATCCGTAACACTGAAGCTTTCTTT	CASSYSIRNTEAFF	-	TRBV6-5	TRBJ1-1	-
TGTGCCAGCAGCTATAGCGGGAATGAGCAGTTCTTC	CASSYSGNEQFF	TRBD2	TRBV12-3/TRBV12-4	TRBJ2-1	-
TGTGCCAGCAGTGAAAACAGGGGCTCTGGAAACACCATATATTTT	CASSENRGSGNTIYF	TRBD1	TRBV2	TRBJ1-3	-
TGTGCCAGCAGCTTGTACTGGACTACAACCACAGATACGCAGTATTTT	CASSLYWTTTTDTQYF	-	TRBV5-6	TRBJ2-3	-
TGTGCCAGTAAAGGGGCTCGGTTAGGGGATACGCAGTATTTT	CASKGARLGDTQYF	-	TRBV19	TRBJ2-3	once
TGTGCCAGCAGCTTAGATTCCGGCAGGGGAATTACCTTC	CASSLDSGRGITF	-	TRBV7-9	TRBJ2-7	-
TGCGCCAGCAGCTCTACCTACGAGCAGTACTTC	CASSSTYEQYF	-	TRBV5-1	TRBJ2-7	-
TGTGCCAGCTCACCCCTTGGGGGGGCTGGCTACACCTTC	CASSPLGGAGYTF	-	TRBV18	TRBJ1-2	-
TGTGCCAGCAGCTGGGGGACAGGGGGAGGCCAGCCCCAGCATTTT	CASSWGTGGGQPQHF	TRBD1	TRBV7-2	TRBJ1-5	once
TGTGCCAGCAGCTCCCCCGAACAGAACTCTGGAAACACCATATATTTT	CASSSPEQNSGNTIYF	-	TRBV7-6	TRBJ1-3	medium-sized
TGTGCCAGCACCCGGGGGGGCCAAGATACGCAGTATTTT	CASTRGGQDTQYF	TRBD2	TRBV7-3	TRBJ2-3	medium-sized
TGTGCCAGCAGCTTCGGACAGGCTGGGGGCTACACCTTC	CASSFGQAGGYTF	TRBD1	TRBV7-9	TRBJ1-2	-
TGTGCCAGCAGTCCCTACGGAGGAGCGGGGGGGGCCGGGGAGCTGTTTTTT	CASSPYGGAGGAGELFF	TRBD2	TRBV27	TRBJ2-2	-
TGTGCCAGCAGCGTCGCGGGGGATAACACAGATACGCAGTATTTT	CASSVAGDNTDTQYF	TRBD2	TRBV7-3	TRBJ2-3	-
TGTGCCAGCAGCGCGGGGCCGGGGGGATCCAATACGCAGTATTTT	CASSAGPGGSNTQYF	TRBD2	TRBV9	TRBJ2-3	-
TGTGCCAGCAGCTTAAGCGGGGGGAGCACATATACGCAGTATTTT	CASSLSGGSTYTQYF	TRBD2	TRBV6-2/TRBV6-3	TRBJ2-3	-
TGTGCCAGCAGCCCAAGATTGGCGGACCGGGACAGGGTATCAAATCAGCCCCAGCATTTT	CASSPRLADRDRVSNQPQHF	TRBD1	TRBV7-6	TRBJ1-5	-
TGTGCCAGCAAGCGGGGTGGCACAGATACGCAGTATTTT	CASKRGGTDTQYF	TRBD2	TRBV9	TRBJ2-3	-
TGTGCCAGTAGTATAGGTTCGGGAGACAGGGTGTCTGAAGCTTTCTTT	CASSIGSGDRVSEAFF	TRBD1	TRBV19	TRBJ1-1	-
TGTGCCATCAGTGCCCGACTAGCGGGGGCGGGGGGAGATACGCAGTATTTT	CAISARLAGAGGDTQYF	TRBD2	TRBV10-3	TRBJ2-3	-
TGCGCCAGCAGCGACGCGAACGACAGGGGTGAAGCTTTCTTT	CASSDANDRGEAFF	TRBD1	TRBV5-1	TRBJ1-1	-
TGTGCCAGCAGCTCGAGGACAGGGGGCTACGAGCAGTACTTC	CASSSRTGGYEQYF	TRBD1	TRBV11-2	TRBJ2-7	-
TGTGCCAGCAGCTTAGAAACAGTCACCGGGGAGCTGTTTTTT	CASSLETVTGELFF	-	TRBV7-9	TRBJ2-2	-
TGTGCCAGTAGTGTTGCAGGGTCCTCCTACGAGCAGTACTTC	CASSVAGSSYEQYF	-	TRBV19	TRBJ2-7	-
TGTGCCAGCAGCTTGAGTAACAGACCAGAAGCTTTCTTT	CASSLSNRPEAFF	-	TRBV11-1	TRBJ1-1	-
TGTGCCAGCAGCCCTTTCCCCCCGAGGGCCCCCATCTCTGGGGCCAACGTCCTGACTTTC	CASSPFPPRAPISGANVLTF	-	TRBV7-3	TRBJ2-6	-
TGCGCCAGCAGCTTGGCCCCCTCTAGCACAGATACGCAGTATTTT	CASSLAPSSTDTQYF	-	TRBV5-1	TRBJ2-3	-
TGTGCCAGCCAAAAGGCGGCTAGCGGGCGGAATGAGCAGTTCTTC	CASQKAASGRNEQFF	TRBD2	TRBV7-2	TRBJ2-1	-
TGTGCCAGCAGCTTTGACAGGAGCTCCTACAATGAGCAGTTCTTC	CASSFDRSSYNEQFF	-	TRBV5-4	TRBJ2-1	-
TGTGCCAGCAGTGACGCCCCCAGGCCCTATGGCTACACCTTC	CASSDAPRPYGYTF	-	TRBV6-1	TRBJ1-2	-
TGCGCCAGCAGCTTGGAAACAGGAGGGGTAGAGAATGAGCAGTTCTTC	CASSLETGGVENEQFF	-	TRBV5-1	TRBJ2-1	-
TGTGCCAGCAGCGGACGGGAGTATAATTCACCCCTCCACTTT	CASSGREYNSPLHF	-	TRBV27	TRBJ1-6	-
TGTGCCAGCAGTCTAGGACTAGCGGGGGTTTACGAGCAGTACTTC	CASSLGLAGVYEQYF	TRBD2	TRBV2	TRBJ2-7	-
TGTGCCAGCAGTTTAGGAGGGGTTAACTATGGCTACACCTTC	CASSLGGVNYGYTF	-	TRBV27	TRBJ1-2	-
TGTGCCAGCAGCCCCCGGACCGTCAAAAGGGGACTGTTTTTT	CASSPRTVKRGLFF	-	TRBV3-1/TRBV3-2	TRBJ1-4	-
TGTGCCAGCAGTGAAGCGACAGGGGGAAGGGGGAATGAGCAGTTCTTC	CASSEATGGRGNEQFF	TRBD1	TRBV6-1	TRBJ2-1	-
TGTGCCAGCAGCCCTAGCGGGGGGGCTGGCAATGAGCAGTTCTTC	CASSPSGGAGNEQFF	TRBD2	TRBV9	TRBJ2-1	-
TGCGCCAGCAGTAGACAGGGATCCATAAACTCTGGAAACACCATATATTTT	CASSRQGSINSGNTIYF	TRBD1	TRBV5-1	TRBJ1-3	-
TGTGCCAGCAGCACGCCACCGGGACTAGCGGGGGGGCAGATCATTCATGAGCAGTTCTTC	CASSTPPGLAGGQIIHEQFF	TRBD2	TRBV5-4	TRBJ2-1	-
TGCGCCAGCAGCCAACACGACAGGGATGGCGAGCAGTACTTC	CASSQHDRDGEQYF	TRBD1	TRBV4-1	TRBJ2-7	-
TGTGCCAGCAGTCAAGACAGGGGTACAGGGGTAGCTTTCTTT	CASSQDRGTGVAFF	TRBD1	TRBV7-3	TRBJ1-1	few
TGCAGCGTTCATTTTTCGGGGGGTGAAAAACTGTTTTTT	CSVHFSGGEKLFF	-	TRBV29-1	TRBJ1-4	-